The TCR beta chain under discussion was sequenced for a study of blood T cell repertoires in COVID-19. The wider study: Whether acute or convalescent, the COVID-19 samples came from the United States, Italy and Spain. From T cells, B-cell-depleted T cells, or PBMCs came the material, which was cDNA or gDNA.

The V end was cut by 2 bases, the J end by 2 bases, with 9 bases between. From germline, CDR1 is MNHEY and CDR2 SVGEGT. This CDR3 contains 14 residues. Cohort assignment relied on participant-reported clinical history. Source study methods: Nucleated cell counts were estimated from reference gene primer amplification. Assay used: immunoSEQ multiplex PCR; TCRdb lists only in-frame clones, some missing. D and trimming come from the DNA, and the V and J calls and clone size come from that table. In the table there are 470,000 or so clones, 70% to 90% of which are singletons. V gene TRBV6-2 or TRBV6-3 combines with J gene TRBJ1-1; unclear D gene. The specimen sequenced was PBMCs or T cells enriched from blood (not recorded which). The TCR was taken from a woman between 18 and 29 years old with acute COVID-19. The CDR3 reads CASSYTGLNTEAFF. The DNA of the CDR3 is TGTGCCAGCAGTTACACCGGACTCAACACTGAAGCTTTCTTT.